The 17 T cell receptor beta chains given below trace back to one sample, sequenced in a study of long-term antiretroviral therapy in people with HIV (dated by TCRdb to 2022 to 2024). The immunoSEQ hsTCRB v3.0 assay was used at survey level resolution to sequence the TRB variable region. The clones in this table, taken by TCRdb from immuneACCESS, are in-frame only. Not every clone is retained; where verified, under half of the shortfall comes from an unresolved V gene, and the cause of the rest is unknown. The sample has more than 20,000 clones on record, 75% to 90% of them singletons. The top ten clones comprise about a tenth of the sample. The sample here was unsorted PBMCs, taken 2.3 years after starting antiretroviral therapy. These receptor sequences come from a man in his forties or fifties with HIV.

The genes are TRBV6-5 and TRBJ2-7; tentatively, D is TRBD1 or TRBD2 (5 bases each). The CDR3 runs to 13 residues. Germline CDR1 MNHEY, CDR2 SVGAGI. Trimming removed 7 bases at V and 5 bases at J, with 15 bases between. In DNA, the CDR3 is TGTGCCAGCACCAACCTTGGGGGAGACGAGCAGTACTTC. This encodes CASTNLGGDEQYF.

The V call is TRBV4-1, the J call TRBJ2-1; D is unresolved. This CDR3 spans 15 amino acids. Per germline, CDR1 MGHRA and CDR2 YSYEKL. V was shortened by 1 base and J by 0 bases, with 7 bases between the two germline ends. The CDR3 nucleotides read TGCGCCAGCAGCCAAGTCTCCGGCTCCTACAATGAGCAGTTCTTC. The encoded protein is CASSQVSGSYNEQFF.

CDR3 bases: TGTGCCAGCAGCGTTGGCGGAGGGATGTATAATACAGATACGCAGTATTTT. This translates into CASSVGGGMYNTDTQYF. The rearrangement joins TRBV9 to TRBJ2-3; the D gene is possibly TRBD2 (6 bases). This CDR3 spans 17 amino acids. With 2 bases removed from V and 3 bases from J, the gap between germline ends came to 19 bases. Germline CDR1 SGDLS, CDR2 YYNGEE. The full variable domain, its missing parts supplied by reference TRBV9 and TRBJ2-3, is DSGVTQTPKHLITATGQRVTLRCSPRSGDLSVYWYQQSLDQGLQFLIQYYNGEERAKGNILERFSAQQFPDLHSELNLSSLELGDSALYFCASSVGGGMYNTDTQYFGPGTRLTVL.

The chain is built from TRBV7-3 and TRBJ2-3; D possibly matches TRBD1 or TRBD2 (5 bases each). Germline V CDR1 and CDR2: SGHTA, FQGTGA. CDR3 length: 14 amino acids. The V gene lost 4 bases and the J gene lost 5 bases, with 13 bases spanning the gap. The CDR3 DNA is TGTGCCAGCAGCTCGGGGCAGCTTAAAGATACGCAGTATTTT. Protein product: CASSSGQLKDTQYF.

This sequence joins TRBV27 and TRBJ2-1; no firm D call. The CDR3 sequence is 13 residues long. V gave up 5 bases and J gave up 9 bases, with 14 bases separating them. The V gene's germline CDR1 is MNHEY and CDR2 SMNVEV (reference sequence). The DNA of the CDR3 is TGTGCCAGCAGTCTCCCCCATTTCACTGAGCAGTTCTTC. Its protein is CASSLPHFTEQFF.

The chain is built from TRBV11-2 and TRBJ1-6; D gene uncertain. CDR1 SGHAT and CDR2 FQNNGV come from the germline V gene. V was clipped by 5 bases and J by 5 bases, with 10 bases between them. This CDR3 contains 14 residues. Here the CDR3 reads CASSRYGDNSPLHF. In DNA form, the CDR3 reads TGTGCCAGCAGCCGGTACGGAGATAATTCACCCCTCCACTTT.

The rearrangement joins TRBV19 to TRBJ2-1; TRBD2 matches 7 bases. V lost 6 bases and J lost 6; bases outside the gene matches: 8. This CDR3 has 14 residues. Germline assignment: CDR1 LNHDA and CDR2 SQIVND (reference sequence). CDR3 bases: TGTGCCAGTAGCTGGCGGGAGAGGGTCAATGAGCAGTTCTTC. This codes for CASSWRERVNEQFF.

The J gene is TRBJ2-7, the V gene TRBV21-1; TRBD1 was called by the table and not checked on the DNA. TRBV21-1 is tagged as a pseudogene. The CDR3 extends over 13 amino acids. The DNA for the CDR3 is TGTGCCAGACAGCAGGGGGAGTTCTACGAGCAGTACTTC. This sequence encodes CARQQGEFYEQYF.

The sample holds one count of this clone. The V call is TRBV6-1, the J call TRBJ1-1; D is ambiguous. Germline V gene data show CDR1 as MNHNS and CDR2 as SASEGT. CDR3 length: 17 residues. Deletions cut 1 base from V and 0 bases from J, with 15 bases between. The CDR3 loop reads CASSEGVAYQMNTEAFF. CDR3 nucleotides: TGTGCCAGCAGTGAAGGCGTGGCTTACCAAATGAACACTGAAGCTTTCTTT.

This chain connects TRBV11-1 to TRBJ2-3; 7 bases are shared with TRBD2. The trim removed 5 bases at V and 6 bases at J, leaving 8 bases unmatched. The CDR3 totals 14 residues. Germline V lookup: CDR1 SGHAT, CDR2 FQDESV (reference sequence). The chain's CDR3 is CASSRGLGWDTQYF. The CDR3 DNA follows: TGTGCCAGCAGCCGTGGACTAGGGTGGGATACGCAGTATTTT.

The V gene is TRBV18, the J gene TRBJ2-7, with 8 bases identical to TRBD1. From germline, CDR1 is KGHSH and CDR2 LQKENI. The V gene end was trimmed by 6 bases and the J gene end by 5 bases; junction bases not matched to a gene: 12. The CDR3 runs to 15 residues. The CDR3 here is CASSPNPGTGDEQYF. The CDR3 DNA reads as TGTGCCAGCTCTCCTAACCCCGGGACAGGCGACGAGCAGTACTTC.

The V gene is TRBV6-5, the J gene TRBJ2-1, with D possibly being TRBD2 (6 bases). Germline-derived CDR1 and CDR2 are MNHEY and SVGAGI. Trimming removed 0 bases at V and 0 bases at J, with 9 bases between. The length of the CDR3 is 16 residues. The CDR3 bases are TGTGCCAGCAGTTACTCGAGCGGGCCCTCCTACAATGAGCAGTTCTTC. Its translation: CASSYSSGPSYNEQFF.

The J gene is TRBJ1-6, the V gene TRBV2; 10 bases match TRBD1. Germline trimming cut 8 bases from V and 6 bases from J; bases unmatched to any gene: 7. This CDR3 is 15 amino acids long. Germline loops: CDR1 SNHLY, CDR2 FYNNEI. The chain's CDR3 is CASSTGTGVNSPLHF. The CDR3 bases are TGTGCCAGCTCCACCGGGACAGGGGTTAATTCACCCCTCCACTTT.

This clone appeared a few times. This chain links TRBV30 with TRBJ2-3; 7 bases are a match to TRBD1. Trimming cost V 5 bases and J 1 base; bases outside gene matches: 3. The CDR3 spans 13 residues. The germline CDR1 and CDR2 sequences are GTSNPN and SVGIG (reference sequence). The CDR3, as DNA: TGTGCCTGGGTTGGACAGGGCACAGATACGCAGTATTTT. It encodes CAWVGQGTDTQYF. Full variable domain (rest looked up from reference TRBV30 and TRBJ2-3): SQTIHQWPATLVQPVGSPLSLECTVEGTSNPNLYWYRQAAGRGLQLLFYSVGIGQISSEVPQNLSASRPQDRQFILSSKKLLLSDSGFYLCAWVGQGTDTQYFGPGTRLTVL.

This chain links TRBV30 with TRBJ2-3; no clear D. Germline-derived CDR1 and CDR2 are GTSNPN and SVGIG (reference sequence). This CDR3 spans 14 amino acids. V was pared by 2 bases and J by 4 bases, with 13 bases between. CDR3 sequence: CAWSWATGSDTQYF. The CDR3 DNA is TGTGCCTGGAGTTGGGCTACGGGCTCAGATACGCAGTATTTT.

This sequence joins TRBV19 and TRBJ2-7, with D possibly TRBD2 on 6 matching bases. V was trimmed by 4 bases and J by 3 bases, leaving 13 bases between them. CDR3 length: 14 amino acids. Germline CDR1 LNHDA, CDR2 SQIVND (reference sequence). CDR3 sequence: CASSTGGLNYEQYF. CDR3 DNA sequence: TGTGCCAGTAGTACCGGGGGACTTAACTACGAGCAGTACTTC.

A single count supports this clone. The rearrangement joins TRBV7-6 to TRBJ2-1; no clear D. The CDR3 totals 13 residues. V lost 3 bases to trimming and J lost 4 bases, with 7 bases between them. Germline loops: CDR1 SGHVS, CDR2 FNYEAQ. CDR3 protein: CASSFSTYNEQFF. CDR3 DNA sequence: TGTGCCAGCAGCTTCTCGACTTACAATGAGCAGTTCTTC.